This TCR beta chain emerged from a study of cytomegalovirus exposure and HLA in healthy donors. Whole-study context: Earlier results showed approximately 120 million unique TCR beta sequences derived from roughly 190 million T cells.

The CDR3 totals 13 residues. The germline V and J ends were trimmed by 2 bases and 5 bases, with 6 bases remaining between them. The germline V gene has CDR1 MDHEN and CDR2 SYDVKM. The PCR ran on 60 Vbeta and 13 Jbeta primers. Some clones are missing from TCRdb's copy, which holds only in-frame ones; the method was immunoSEQ multiplex PCR. The table has approximately 170,000 clones, 70% to 80% seen once; the top ten hold roughly 1.5%. V is TRBV28 and J is TRBJ2-2; TRBD2 is a possible D gene (6 bases). The sequencing sample was made of PBMCs. This sequence originates from a middle-aged man in good health and CMV-seronegative. The CDR3 reads CASSLRGTGELFF. DNA of the CDR3: TGTGCCAGCAGTTTACGGGGGACCGGGGAGCTGTTTTTT.